This T cell receptor beta chain came from a study of blood T cell repertoires in COVID-19. Only in-frame clones appear in the TCRdb table, and some are missing; sequencing was by immunoSEQ multiplex PCR. The sample holds roughly 130,000 clones, roughly 84% seen once. The receptor was isolated from a woman in her thirties who had recovered from COVID-19. Sequencing was carried out using peripheral blood.

The CDR3, as DNA: TGCAGTGCTGGGACAGGGGCTGGCTACACCTTC. The encoded protein is CSAGTGAGYTF. V usage is TRBV20-1 and J usage is TRBJ1-2; 10 nucleotides match TRBD1. J lost 7 bases, V lost 5 bases, and 1 base had no gene match. Germline CDR1 and CDR2: DFQATT and SNEGSKA (reference sequence). The CDR3 covers 11 residues.